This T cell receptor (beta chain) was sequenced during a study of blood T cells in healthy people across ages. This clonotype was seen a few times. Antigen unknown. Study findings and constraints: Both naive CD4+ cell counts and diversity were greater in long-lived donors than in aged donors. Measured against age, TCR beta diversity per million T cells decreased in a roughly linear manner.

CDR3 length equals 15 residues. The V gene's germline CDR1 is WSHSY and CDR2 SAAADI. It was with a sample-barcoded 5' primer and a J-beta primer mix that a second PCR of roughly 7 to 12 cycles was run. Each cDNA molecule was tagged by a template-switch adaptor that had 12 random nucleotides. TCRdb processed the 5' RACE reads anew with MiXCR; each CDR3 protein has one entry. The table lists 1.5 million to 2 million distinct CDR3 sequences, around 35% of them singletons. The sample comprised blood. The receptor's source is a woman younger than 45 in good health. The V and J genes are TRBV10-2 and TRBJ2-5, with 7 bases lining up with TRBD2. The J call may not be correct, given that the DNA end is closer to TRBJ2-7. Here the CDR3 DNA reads TGCGCCAGCAGTGAGTCGGGCGGGAGTCACAACGAGCAGTACTTC. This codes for CASSESGGSHNEQYF.